The 25 T cell receptor beta chains listed next were all sequenced from one sample in a study of type 1 and type 2 diabetes patients. Amplification started from genomic DNA. A primer set of 30 forward and 13 reverse primers amplified the CDR3. TCRdb processed the multiplex PCR reads anew with MiXCR; each CDR3 protein has one entry. This sample yields about 270,000 distinct CDR3 sequences, of which 40% to 50% are seen a single time; roughly 13% belongs to the top ten. Sample: peripheral blood mononuclear cells (PBMCs). The source is a man aged 18 to 30 with type 2 diabetes.

This chain joins TRBV5-5 and TRBJ2-3, with TRBD1 matching 8 bases. The length of the CDR3 is 16 residues. Germline loops: CDR1 SGHKS, CDR2 YYEKEE (reference sequence). V shed 4 bases, J shed 0 bases, and the junction held 7 bases outside the gene matches. Written as DNA, the CDR3 is TGTGCCAGCAGCGGTGAGACAGGGGCTAGCACAGATACGCAGTATTTT. It codes for CASSGETGASTDTQYF.

The V gene is TRBV4-1, the J gene TRBJ1-6, with 9 bases that match TRBD1. The ends lost 2 bases at V and 10 bases at J; junction bases unmatched: 12. The germline V gene has CDR1 MGHRA and CDR2 YSYEKL. There are 17 residues in the CDR3. CDR3 nucleotide sequence: TGCGCCAGCAGCCAAACTCTCCGGGACAGGGCCAGATCACCCCTCCACTTT. Translated: CASSQTLRDRARSPLHF.

The chain is built from TRBV6-4 and TRBJ2-7, with TRBD1 as a possible D gene (5 bases). V shed 8 bases and J shed 0 bases, with 17 bases lying between them. Germline loops: CDR1 MRHNA, CDR2 SNTAGT. This CDR3 region has 15 residues. The CDR3 loop is CASRQYPYGSYEQYF. Here the CDR3 DNA reads TGTGCCAGCCGACAGTACCCTTACGGCTCCTACGAGCAGTACTTC.

This clonotype was recorded once. The chain carries TRBV7-2 and TRBJ1-1; D gene ambiguous. CDR1 and CDR2 (germline): SGHTA, FQGNSA. Trimming shortened V by 1 base and J by 7 bases, and 13 bases separated the two germline ends. This CDR3 comprises 14 residues. CDR3 region: CASSLDLPQDEAFF. DNA for the CDR3: TGTGCCAGCAGCTTAGATTTACCGCAGGATGAAGCTTTCTTT.

This clonotype has just a few counts. This chain connects TRBV24-1 to TRBJ2-1; 7 nucleotides align to TRBD2. Germline CDR1 and CDR2: KGHDR and SFDVKD. The CDR3 totals 16 residues. V gave up 0 bases and J gave up 8 bases; unmatched junction bases: 9. The CDR3 protein is CATSDLQGGRGDEQFF. CDR3 DNA sequence: TGTGCCACCAGTGATTTGCAGGGCGGGAGAGGCGATGAGCAGTTCTTC.

This clonotype has a count of ten or more. The chain is built from TRBV2 and TRBJ1-1; no clear D gene. The V end lost 4 bases, the J end lost 3 bases, and 15 bases lay between the germline ends. This CDR3 has 15 residues. Germline V gives CDR1 SNHLY, CDR2 FYNNEI. This chain's CDR3 is CASSVGPGGYTEAFF. CDR3 sequence (DNA): TGTGCCAGCAGTGTGGGTCCTGGAGGGTACACTGAAGCTTTCTTT.

This chain uses TRBV29-1 with TRBJ2-1; the D gene is possibly TRBD2 (6 bases). Germline V gene sequence: CDR1 SQVTM, CDR2 ANQGSEA. CDR3 length: 13 residues. V shed 3 bases and J shed 6 bases, with 12 bases lying between them. The CDR3 is CSVEVDYFNEQFF. CDR3 coding DNA: TGCAGCGTTGAGGTGGACTACTTCAATGAGCAGTTCTTC.

The rearrangement joins TRBV10-2 to TRBJ1-3, with D tentatively TRBD1 (6 bases). The CDR3 length is 14 residues. Trimming shortened V by 5 bases and J by 3 bases, and 11 bases separated the two germline ends. The germline V gene has CDR1 WSHSY and CDR2 SAAADI. DNA of the CDR3: TGCGCCAGCAGTCCAGGGGTAGATGGAAACACCATATATTTT. Protein: CASSPGVDGNTIYF.

This sequence joins TRBV7-3 and TRBJ2-3, with a weak D call TRBD2 (6 bases). The CDR3 is 14 residues long. V lost 2 bases and J 6 bases, leaving 12 bases between the germline ends. Germline V gene sequence: CDR1 SGHTA, CDR2 FQGTGA. The CDR3 DNA reads as TGTGCCAGCAGCTTATACGGGAGAGTGGATACGCAGTATTTT. Residues: CASSLYGRVDTQYF.

A few counts support this clonotype. The chain is built from TRBV2 and TRBJ2-2; D unresolved. The ends were cut back, 6 bases at V and 1 base at J, with 12 bases in the middle. The CDR3 covers 15 residues. The germline CDR1 and CDR2 sequences are SNHLY and FYNNEI. CDR3 protein: CASSFGSRNTGELFF. The CDR3 nucleotides read TGTGCCAGCAGCTTCGGATCAAGGAACACCGGGGAGCTGTTTTTT.

This clonotype was detected ten times or more. The chain combines TRBV24-1 with TRBJ1-1; the D gene is possibly TRBD1 (6 bases). The CDR3 totals 12 residues. V was trimmed by 10 bases and J by 1 base, leaving 9 bases between them. Germline CDR1 reads KGHDR; CDR2 reads SFDVKD. CDR3 protein: CATSTGNTEAFF. Written as DNA, the CDR3 is TGTGCCACATCGACAGGGAACACTGAAGCTTTCTTT.

J is TRBJ2-3 and V is TRBV13; the D is unclear. Deletions cut 1 base from V and 2 bases from J, with 4 bases between. CDR1 and CDR2 (germline): PRHDT, FYEKMQ (reference sequence). This CDR3 comprises 13 residues. The CDR3 sequence is CASSLAPTDTQYF. The DNA of the CDR3 is TGTGCCAGCAGCTTAGCCCCCACAGATACGCAGTATTTT.

This clonotype was observed many times. The chain links TRBV2 to TRBJ2-5; D might be TRBD1 (6 bases). CDR1 SNHLY and CDR2 FYNNEI come from the germline V gene. The CDR3 runs 15 residues. The V gene lost 6 bases and the J gene lost 0 bases, with 14 bases spanning the gap. The CDR3 reads CASRGASRDQETQYF. The CDR3, as DNA: TGTGCCAGCAGGGGGGCGTCGCGGGACCAAGAGACCCAGTACTTC.

The V gene is TRBV7-8, the J gene TRBJ1-5; D remains ambiguous. Germline values: CDR1 SGHVS, CDR2 FQNEAQ. The V end was cut by 0 bases, the J end by 1 base, with 4 bases between. The CDR3 contains 14 residues. CDR3 bases: TGTGCCAGCAGCTTAGCGGCGAGCAATCAGCCCCAGCATTTT. Protein: CASSLAASNQPQHF.

This clonotype was counted a few times. The rearrangement joins TRBV24-1 to TRBJ1-1; 7 bases are a match to TRBD1. The V and J ends lost 4 bases and 8 bases, in that order; junction bases with no gene match: 3. Germline V gene data show CDR1 as KGHDR and CDR2 as SFDVKD. The CDR3 extends over 12 amino acids. CDR3 sequence: CATSETGDEAFF. Written as DNA, the CDR3 is TGTGCCACCAGTGAAACAGGGGACGAAGCTTTCTTT.

Worth noting for this clonotype: This may stem from a read error, because a much larger clone lies one nucleotide away. The CDR3 protein is CAWRGDSLNSPPHF. CDR3 in DNA: TGTGCCTGGAGGGGGGACAGCCTTAATTCACCCCCCCACTTT. This rearrangement joins TRBV30 to TRBJ1-6; TRBD1 agrees at 7 bases. The CDR3 runs 14 residues. Germline V gene lookup returns CDR1 GTSNPN and CDR2 SVGIG (reference sequence). Filled out from reference TRBV30 and TRBJ1-6, the complete variable domain reads SQTIHQWPATLVQPVGSPLSLECTVEGTSNPNLYWYRQAAGRGLQLLFYSVGIGQISSEVPQNLSASRPQDRQFILSSKKLLLSDSGFYLCAWRGDSLNSPPHFGNGTRLTVT.

This clonotype has more than one count but fewer than ten. V usage is TRBV2 and J usage is TRBJ2-1, with TRBD1 matching 10 bases. The germline V gene encodes CDR1 SNHLY and CDR2 FYNNEI. Losses at the gene ends were 0 bases for V and 4 bases for J; bases not matched to a gene: 6. This CDR3 has 17 amino acids. CDR3 region: CASSEAPGQGPYNEQFF. DNA for the CDR3: TGTGCCAGCAGTGAAGCTCCGGGACAGGGGCCGTACAATGAGCAGTTCTTC.

This sequence joins TRBV19 and TRBJ2-7; 9 bases map to TRBD2. CDR1 is LNHDA, CDR2 SQIVND, per germline (reference sequence). The CDR3 is made up of 16 amino acids. V lost 5 bases to trimming and J lost 1 base; unmatched junction nucleotides: 9. CDR3 coding DNA: TGTGCCAGTAGTGCCCTTAGCGGGGGAAGATCCTACGAGCAGTACTTC. This translates into CASSALSGGRSYEQYF.

This clonotype has just a few counts. The rearrangement links TRBV7-3 to TRBJ2-2; the match to TRBD2 covers 8 bases. V gave up 5 bases and J gave up 6 bases; unmatched junction bases: 8. The CDR3 is 15 amino acids. Germline loops: CDR1 SGHTA, CDR2 FQGTGA. The chain's CDR3 is CASSLAGGRAGELFF. CDR3 DNA: TGTGCCAGCAGCCTCGCGGGGGGCCGAGCCGGGGAGCTGTTTTTT.

This sequence joins TRBV14 and TRBJ1-1, with D uncertain. Germline values: CDR1 SGHDN, CDR2 FVKESK. CDR3 length: 12 amino acids. V was cut by 4 bases and J by 1 base, with 4 bases left in between. The CDR3 region is CASSPTNTEAFF. The CDR3 DNA reads TGTGCCAGCAGCCCGACGAACACTGAAGCTTTCTTT. Filled out from reference TRBV14 and TRBJ1-1, the complete variable domain reads EAGVTQFPSHSVIEKGQTVTLRCDPISGHDNLYWYRRVMGKEIKFLLHFVKESKQDESGMPNNRFLAERTGGTYSTLKVQPAELEDSGVYFCASSPTNTEAFFGQGTRLTVV.

This clonotype was seen a handful of times. The CDR3 DNA is TGTGCCAGCAGCGCCGACATACACCTCCTGAGCTCCTACAATGAGCAGTTCTTC. Translating it yields CASSADIHLLSSYNEQFF. The chain joins TRBV13 to TRBJ2-1; no clear D gene. CDR1 is PRHDT, CDR2 FYEKMQ, per germline (reference sequence). V shed 5 bases and J shed 0 bases, with 20 bases lying between them. This CDR3 region has 18 residues.

The J gene is TRBJ2-1, the V gene TRBV29-1; 10 bases match TRBD1. The length of the CDR3 is 14 residues. With V trimmed by 2 bases and J by 4 bases, 2 bases remained unmatched. Germline V gives CDR1 SQVTM, CDR2 ANQGSEA. This CDR3 reads CSVEPGQGYNEQFF. The CDR3, as DNA: TGCAGCGTTGAACCGGGACAGGGGTACAATGAGCAGTTCTTC.

The CDR3 loop reads CASSLPLAPDYNEQFF. CDR3 nucleotides: TGTGCCAGCAGCTTACCTCTAGCGCCCGACTACAATGAGCAGTTCTTC. The V call is TRBV7-8, the J call TRBJ2-1; D is possibly TRBD2 (6 bases). CDR3 length: 16 amino acids. The germline V gene has CDR1 SGHVS and CDR2 FQNEAQ. The germline V and J ends were trimmed by 2 bases and 3 bases, with 14 bases remaining between them.

V is TRBV12-3 or TRBV12-4 and J is TRBJ2-2; 9 nucleotides line up with TRBD2. The CDR3 extends over 17 amino acids. J lost 7 bases, V lost 2 bases, and 11 bases had no gene match. The chain's CDR3 is CASSLRSRGGYIGELFF. In DNA form, the CDR3 reads TGTGCCAGCAGTTTAAGATCGCGGGGGGGCTATATCGGGGAGCTGTTTTTT.

This clonotype was counted between two and nine times. The chain uses TRBV9 and TRBJ2-5, with D hard to call. The V end lost 3 bases, the J end lost 2 bases, and 8 bases lay between the germline ends. The CDR3 sequence is 13 residues long. CDR1 and CDR2 (germline): SGDLS, YYNGEE. CDR3 sequence reads: CASSGHLQETQYF. CDR3 sequence (DNA): TGTGCCAGCAGCGGACACCTACAAGAGACCCAGTACTTC.